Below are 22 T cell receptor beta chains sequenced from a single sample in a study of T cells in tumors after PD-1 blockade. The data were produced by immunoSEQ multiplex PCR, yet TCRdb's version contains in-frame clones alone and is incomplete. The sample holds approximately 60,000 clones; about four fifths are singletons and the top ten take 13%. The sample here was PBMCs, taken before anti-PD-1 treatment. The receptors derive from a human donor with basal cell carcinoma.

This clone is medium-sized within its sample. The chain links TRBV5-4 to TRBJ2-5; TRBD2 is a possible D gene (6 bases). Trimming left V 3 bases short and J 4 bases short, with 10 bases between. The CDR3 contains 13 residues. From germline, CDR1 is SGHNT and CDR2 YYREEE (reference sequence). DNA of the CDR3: TGTGCCAGCAGCTGGCGGGGCGGAGAGACCCAGTACTTC. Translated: CASSWRGGETQYF.

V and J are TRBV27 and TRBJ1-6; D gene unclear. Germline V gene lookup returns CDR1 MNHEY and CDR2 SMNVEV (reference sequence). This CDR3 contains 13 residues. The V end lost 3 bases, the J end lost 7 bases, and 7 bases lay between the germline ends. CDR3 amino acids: CASSLSSNSPLHF. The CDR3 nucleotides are TGTGCCAGCAGTTTGAGCAGCAATTCACCCCTCCACTTT.

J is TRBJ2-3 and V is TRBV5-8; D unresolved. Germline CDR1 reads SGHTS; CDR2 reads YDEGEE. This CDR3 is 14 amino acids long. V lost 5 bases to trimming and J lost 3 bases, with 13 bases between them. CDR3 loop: CASSLRGATDTQYF. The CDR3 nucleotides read TGTGCCAGCAGTTTGAGAGGTGCGACAGATACGCAGTATTTT.

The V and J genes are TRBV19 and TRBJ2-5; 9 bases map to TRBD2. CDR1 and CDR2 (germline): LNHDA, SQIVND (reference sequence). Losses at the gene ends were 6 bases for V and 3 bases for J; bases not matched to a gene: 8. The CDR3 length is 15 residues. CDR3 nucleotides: TGTGCCAGTAGGGTTAGCGGGGGACCCAAAGAGACCCAGTACTTC. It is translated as CASRVSGGPKETQYF.

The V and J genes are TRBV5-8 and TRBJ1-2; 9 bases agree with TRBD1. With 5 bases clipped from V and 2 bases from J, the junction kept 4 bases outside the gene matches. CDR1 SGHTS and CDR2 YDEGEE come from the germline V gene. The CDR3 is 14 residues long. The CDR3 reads CASRGQGSNYGYTF. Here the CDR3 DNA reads TGTGCCAGCAGGGGACAGGGATCCAACTATGGCTACACCTTC.

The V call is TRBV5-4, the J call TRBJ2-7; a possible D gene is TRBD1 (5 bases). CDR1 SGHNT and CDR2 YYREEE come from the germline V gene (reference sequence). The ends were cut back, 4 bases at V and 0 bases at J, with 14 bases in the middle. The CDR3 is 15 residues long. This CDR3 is CASSQFDSLSYEQYF. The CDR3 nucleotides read TGTGCCAGCAGCCAGTTCGACAGCCTCTCCTACGAGCAGTACTTC.

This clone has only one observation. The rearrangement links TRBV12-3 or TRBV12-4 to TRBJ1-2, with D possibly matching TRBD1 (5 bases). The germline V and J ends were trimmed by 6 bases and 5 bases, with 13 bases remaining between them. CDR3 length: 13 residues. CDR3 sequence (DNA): TGTGCCAGCAGCAGGGTGGAGGGGTATGGCTACACCTTC. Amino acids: CASSRVEGYGYTF.

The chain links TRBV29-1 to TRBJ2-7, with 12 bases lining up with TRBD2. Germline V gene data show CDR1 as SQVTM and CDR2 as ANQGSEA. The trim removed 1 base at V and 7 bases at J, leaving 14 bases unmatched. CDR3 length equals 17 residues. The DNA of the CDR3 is TGCAGCGTTGAAGCCCCTGGACTAGCGGGGCCCCTGAGGGAGCAGTACTTC. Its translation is CSVEAPGLAGPLREQYF.

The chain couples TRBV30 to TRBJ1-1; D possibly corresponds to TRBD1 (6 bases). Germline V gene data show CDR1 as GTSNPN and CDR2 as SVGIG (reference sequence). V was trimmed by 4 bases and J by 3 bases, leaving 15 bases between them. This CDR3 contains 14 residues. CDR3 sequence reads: CAWTLKQGDTEAFF. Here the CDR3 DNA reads TGTGCCTGGACCCTAAAACAGGGAGACACTGAAGCTTTCTTT. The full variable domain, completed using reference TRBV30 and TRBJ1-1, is SQTIHQWPATLVQPVGSPLSLECTVEGTSNPNLYWYRQAAGRGLQLLFYSVGIGQISSEVPQNLSASRPQDRQFILSSKKLLLSDSGFYLCAWTLKQGDTEAFFGQGTRLTVV.

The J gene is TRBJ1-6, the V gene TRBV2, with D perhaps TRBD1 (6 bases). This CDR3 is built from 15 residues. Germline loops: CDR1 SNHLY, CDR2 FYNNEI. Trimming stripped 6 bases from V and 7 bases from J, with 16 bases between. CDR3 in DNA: TGTGCCAGCAGAACTACAGGGATGGGGAATTCACCCCTCCACTTT. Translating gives CASRTTGMGNSPLHF.

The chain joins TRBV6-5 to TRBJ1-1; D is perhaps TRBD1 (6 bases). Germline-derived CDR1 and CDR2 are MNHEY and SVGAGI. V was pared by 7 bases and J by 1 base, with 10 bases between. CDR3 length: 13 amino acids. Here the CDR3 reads CASIQTGNTEAFF. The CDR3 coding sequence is TGTGCCAGCATTCAGACAGGGAACACTGAAGCTTTCTTT.

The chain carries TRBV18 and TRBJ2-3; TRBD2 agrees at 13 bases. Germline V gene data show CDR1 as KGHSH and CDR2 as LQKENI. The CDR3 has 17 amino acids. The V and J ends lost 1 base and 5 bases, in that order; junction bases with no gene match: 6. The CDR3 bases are TGTGCCAGCTCACCACGCACTAGCGGGGGGGCCGAAGATACGCAGTATTTT. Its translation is CASSPRTSGGAEDTQYF. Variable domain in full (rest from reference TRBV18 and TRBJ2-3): NAGVMQNPRHLVRRRGQEARLRCSPMKGHSHVYWYRQLPEEGLKFMVYLQKENIIDESGMPKERFSAEFPKEGPSILRIQQVVRGDSAAYFCASSPRTSGGAEDTQYFGPGTRLTVL.

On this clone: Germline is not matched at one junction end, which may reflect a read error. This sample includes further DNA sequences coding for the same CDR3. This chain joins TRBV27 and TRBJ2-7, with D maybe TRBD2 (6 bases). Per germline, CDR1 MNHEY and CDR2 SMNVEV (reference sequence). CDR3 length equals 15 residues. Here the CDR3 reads CASRPRRGYSYEQYF. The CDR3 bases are TGTGCCAGCAGGCCAAGGAGGGGCTACTCCTATGAGCAGTACTTC.

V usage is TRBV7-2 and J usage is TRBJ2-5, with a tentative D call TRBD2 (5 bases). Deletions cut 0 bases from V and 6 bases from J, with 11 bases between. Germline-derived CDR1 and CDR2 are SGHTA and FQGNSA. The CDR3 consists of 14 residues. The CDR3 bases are TGTGCCAGCAGCTTAGCAAGCGGAGGAAAGACCCAGTACTTC. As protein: CASSLASGGKTQYF.

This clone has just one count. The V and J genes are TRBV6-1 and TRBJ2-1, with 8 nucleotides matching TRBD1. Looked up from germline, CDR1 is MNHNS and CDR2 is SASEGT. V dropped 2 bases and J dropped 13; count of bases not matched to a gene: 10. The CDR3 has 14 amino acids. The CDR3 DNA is TGTGCCAGCAGTGAACCAGGGGGCTGGAACTCACAGTTCTTC. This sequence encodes CASSEPGGWNSQFF.

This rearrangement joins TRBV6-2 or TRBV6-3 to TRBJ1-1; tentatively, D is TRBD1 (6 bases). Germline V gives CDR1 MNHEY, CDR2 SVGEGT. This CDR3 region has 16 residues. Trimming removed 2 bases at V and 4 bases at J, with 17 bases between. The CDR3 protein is CASSYLLRQGFTEAFF. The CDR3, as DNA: TGTGCCAGCAGTTACCTTTTGCGGCAGGGGTTCACTGAAGCTTTCTTT.

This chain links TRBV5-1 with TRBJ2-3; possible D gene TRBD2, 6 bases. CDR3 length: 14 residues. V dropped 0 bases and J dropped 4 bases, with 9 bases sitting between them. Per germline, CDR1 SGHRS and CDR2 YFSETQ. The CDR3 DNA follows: TGCGCCAGCAGCTTGGGTGGGAGGTCAGATACGCAGTATTTT. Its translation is CASSLGGRSDTQYF.

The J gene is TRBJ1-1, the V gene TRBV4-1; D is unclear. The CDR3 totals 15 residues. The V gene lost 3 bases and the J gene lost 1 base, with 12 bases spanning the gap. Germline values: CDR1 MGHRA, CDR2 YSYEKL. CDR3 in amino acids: CASSQANSWNTEAFF. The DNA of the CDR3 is TGCGCCAGCAGCCAGGCCAACAGCTGGAACACTGAAGCTTTCTTT.

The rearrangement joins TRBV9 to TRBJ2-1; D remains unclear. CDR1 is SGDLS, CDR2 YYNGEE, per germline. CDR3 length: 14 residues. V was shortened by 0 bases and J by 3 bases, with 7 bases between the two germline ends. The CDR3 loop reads CASSVVPNYNEQFF. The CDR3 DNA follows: TGTGCCAGCAGCGTAGTCCCCAACTACAATGAGCAGTTCTTC.

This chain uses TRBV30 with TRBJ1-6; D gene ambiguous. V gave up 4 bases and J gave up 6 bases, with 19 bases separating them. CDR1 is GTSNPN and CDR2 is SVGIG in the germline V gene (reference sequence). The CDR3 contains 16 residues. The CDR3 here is CAWIGRQRTFNSPLHF. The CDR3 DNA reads TGTGCCTGGATCGGTCGACAACGCACTTTTAATTCACCCCTCCACTTT.

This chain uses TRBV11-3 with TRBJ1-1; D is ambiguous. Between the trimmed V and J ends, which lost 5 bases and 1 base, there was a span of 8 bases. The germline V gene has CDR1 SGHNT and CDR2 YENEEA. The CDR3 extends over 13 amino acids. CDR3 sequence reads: CASSGWGNTEAFF. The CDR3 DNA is TGTGCCAGCAGCGGTTGGGGGAACACTGAAGCTTTCTTT.

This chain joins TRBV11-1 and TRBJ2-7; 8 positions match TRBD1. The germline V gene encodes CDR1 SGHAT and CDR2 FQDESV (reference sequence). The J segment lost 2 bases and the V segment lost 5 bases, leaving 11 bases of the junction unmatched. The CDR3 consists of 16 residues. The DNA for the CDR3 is TGTGCCAGCAGCCCCCGGGGCAGGGGGCTCCCCTACGAGCAGTACTTC. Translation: CASSPRGRGLPYEQYF.